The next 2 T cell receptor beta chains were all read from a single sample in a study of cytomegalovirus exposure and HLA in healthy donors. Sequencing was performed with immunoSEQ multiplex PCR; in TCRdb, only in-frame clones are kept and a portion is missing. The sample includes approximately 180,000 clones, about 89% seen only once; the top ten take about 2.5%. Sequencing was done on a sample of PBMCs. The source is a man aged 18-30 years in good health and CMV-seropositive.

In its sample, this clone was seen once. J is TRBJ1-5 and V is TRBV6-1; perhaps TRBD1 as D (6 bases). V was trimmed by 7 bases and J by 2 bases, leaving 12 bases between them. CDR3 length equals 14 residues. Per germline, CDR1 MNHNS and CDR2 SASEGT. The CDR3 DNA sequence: TGTGCCAGCAAAGGGCCAGGGGGCAATCAGCCCCAGCATTTT. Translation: CASKGPGGNQPQHF.

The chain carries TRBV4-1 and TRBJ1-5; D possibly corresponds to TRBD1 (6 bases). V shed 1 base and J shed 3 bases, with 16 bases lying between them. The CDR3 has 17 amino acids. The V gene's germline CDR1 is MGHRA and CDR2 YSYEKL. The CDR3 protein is CASSQGKPGQLNQPQHF. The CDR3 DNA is TGCGCCAGCAGCCAAGGCAAACCGGGACAACTCAATCAGCCCCAGCATTTT.